The clone carrying this TCR beta chain was detected only a few times. The antigen remains undetermined. MiXCR, run by TCRdb on the 5' RACE reads, gives a single entry per CDR3 protein. The sample holds a few hundred thousand distinct CDR3 sequences; 3% to 4.5% are singletons and the top ten take around 24%. This record belongs to a study of T cells after yellow fever vaccination. Study in general: Low-cell-number fractions were prepared with SMART-Seq v4 Ultra Low Input. Study results and caveats: There was a possibility that FACS-sorted repertoires contained abundant clonotypes contaminating from the bulk population. The secondary response was weaker, and its peak arrived faster, on day 5 versus 15. Most primary-vaccination clones reappeared after the booster (less than 98% CD4, 85% to 90% CD8).

From germline, CDR1 is MNHEY and CDR2 SVGAGI. The CDR3 runs to 14 residues. Trimming removed 2 bases at V and 2 bases at J, with 8 bases between. The V and J genes are TRBV6-5 and TRBJ2-3, with D unclear. This TCR came from a man between 18 and 35 years old who received the YFV17D yellow fever vaccine. Sample: PBMCs, taken 5 days after the yellow fever booster vaccination. CDR3 DNA: TGTGCCAGCAGTTACAGCGAGGCCACAGATACGCAGTATTTT. Its protein product is CASSYSEATDTQYF.